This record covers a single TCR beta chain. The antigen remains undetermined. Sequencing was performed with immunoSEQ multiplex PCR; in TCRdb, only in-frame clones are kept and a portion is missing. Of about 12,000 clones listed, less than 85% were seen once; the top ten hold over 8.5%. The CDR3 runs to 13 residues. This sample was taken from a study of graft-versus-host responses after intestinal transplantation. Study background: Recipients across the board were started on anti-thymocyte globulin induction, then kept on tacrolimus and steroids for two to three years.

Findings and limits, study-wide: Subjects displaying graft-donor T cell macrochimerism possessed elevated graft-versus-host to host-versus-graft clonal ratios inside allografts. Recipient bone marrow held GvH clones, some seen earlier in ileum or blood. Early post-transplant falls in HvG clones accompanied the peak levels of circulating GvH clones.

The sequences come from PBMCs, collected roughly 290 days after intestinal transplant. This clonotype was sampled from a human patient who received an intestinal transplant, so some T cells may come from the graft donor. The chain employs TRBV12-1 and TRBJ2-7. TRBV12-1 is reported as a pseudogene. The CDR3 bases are TGTGCCAGCAGCTTTCAGGGAGTCTACGAGCAGTACTTC. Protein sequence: CASSFQGVYEQYF.